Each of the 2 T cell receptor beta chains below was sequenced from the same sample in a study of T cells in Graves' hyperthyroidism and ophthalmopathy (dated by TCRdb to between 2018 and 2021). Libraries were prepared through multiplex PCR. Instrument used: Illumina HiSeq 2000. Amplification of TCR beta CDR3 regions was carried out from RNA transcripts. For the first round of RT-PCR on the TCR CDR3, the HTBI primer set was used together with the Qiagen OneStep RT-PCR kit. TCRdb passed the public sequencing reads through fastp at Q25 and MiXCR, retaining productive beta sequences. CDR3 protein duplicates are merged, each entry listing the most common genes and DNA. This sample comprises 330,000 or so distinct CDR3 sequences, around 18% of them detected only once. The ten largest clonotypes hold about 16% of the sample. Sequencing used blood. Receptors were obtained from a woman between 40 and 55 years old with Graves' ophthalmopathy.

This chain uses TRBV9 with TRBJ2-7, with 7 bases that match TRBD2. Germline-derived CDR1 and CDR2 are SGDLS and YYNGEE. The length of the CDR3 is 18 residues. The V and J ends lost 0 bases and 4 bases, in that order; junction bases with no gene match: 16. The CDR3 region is CASSVGPRGEGVRYEQYF. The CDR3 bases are TGTGCCAGCAGCGTAGGCCCTCGGGGGGAGGGTGTAAGGTACGAGCAGTACTTC.

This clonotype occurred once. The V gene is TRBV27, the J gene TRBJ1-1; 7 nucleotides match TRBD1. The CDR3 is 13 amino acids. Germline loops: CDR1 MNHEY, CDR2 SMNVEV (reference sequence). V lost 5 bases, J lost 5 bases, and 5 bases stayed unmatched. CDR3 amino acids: CASSKDRQTEAFF. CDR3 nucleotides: TGTGCCAGCAGTAAGGACAGGCAGACTGAAGCTTTCTTT.